A selection of T cell receptor beta chains follows, all from one sample in a study of CD8+ T cells in alopecia areata. Repertoires were generated with immunoSEQ multiplex PCR, while TCRdb's copy carries only in-frame clones and drops some. The data show over 80,000 clones, 40% to 50% seen once. The sequencing here drew on CD8+ T cells sorted from blood, taken at week 24, from a patient treated with tofacitinib. The receptors were sampled from a human donor with alopecia areata. The CDR3 runs from the conserved cysteine through the conserved F or W. Each record gives: D gene, V gene, J gene, clone size, CDR3 length, CDR3 protein, CDR3 DNA. The D gene is left open where the match is weak. Expanded clones get a size class; other rows say once, few or many, or leave the size out.

D gene: -; V gene: TRBV29-1; J gene: TRBJ2-7; clone size: -; CDR3 length: 15; CDR3 protein: CSVEGAGEGRYEQYF; CDR3 DNA: TGCAGCGTTGAGGGGGCTGGGGAGGGCAGGTACGAGCAGTACTTC
D gene: -; V gene: TRBV2; J gene: TRBJ2-2; clone size: -; CDR3 length: 15; CDR3 protein: CASSGGPPGTGELFF; CDR3 DNA: TGTGCCAGCAGTGGTGGGCCCCCGGGGACCGGGGAGCTGTTTTTT
D gene: TRBD2; V gene: TRBV9; J gene: TRBJ2-2; clone size: -; CDR3 length: 17; CDR3 protein: CASSVVGTSENTGELFF; CDR3 DNA: TGTGCCAGCAGCGTAGTGGGGACTAGCGAGAACACCGGGGAGCTGTTTTTT
D gene: TRBD2; V gene: TRBV29-1; J gene: TRBJ2-3; clone size: few; CDR3 length: 14; CDR3 protein: CSVPSGTSQDTQYF; CDR3 DNA: TGCAGCGTGCCATCCGGGACTAGCCAAGATACGCAGTATTTT
D gene: TRBD1; V gene: TRBV6-5; J gene: TRBJ2-7; clone size: -; CDR3 length: 13; CDR3 protein: CASSWTGEYEQYF; CDR3 DNA: TGTGCCAGCAGTTGGACAGGGGAGTACGAGCAGTACTTC
D gene: TRBD2; V gene: TRBV11-2; J gene: TRBJ2-7; clone size: once; CDR3 length: 16; CDR3 protein: CASSLAAGTRALEQYF; CDR3 DNA: TGTGCCAGCAGCTTAGCGGCAGGGACTAGGGCCCTCGAGCAGTACTTC
D gene: TRBD2; V gene: TRBV18; J gene: TRBJ2-1; clone size: -; CDR3 length: 19; CDR3 protein: CASSGTGTSGRGIANEQFF; CDR3 DNA: TGTGCCAGCTCAGGCACCGGGACTAGCGGGAGGGGGATCGCCAATGAGCAGTTCTTC
D gene: TRBD1; V gene: TRBV4-1; J gene: TRBJ1-3; clone size: few; CDR3 length: 13; CDR3 protein: CASQGDSGNTIYF; CDR3 DNA: TGCGCCAGCCAGGGGGATTCTGGAAACACCATATATTTT
D gene: -; V gene: TRBV14; J gene: TRBJ2-5; clone size: -; CDR3 length: 13; CDR3 protein: CASSQGIRETQYF; CDR3 DNA: TGTGCCAGCAGCCAAGGGATTCGAGAGACCCAGTACTTC
D gene: TRBD2; V gene: TRBV29-1; J gene: TRBJ2-1; clone size: few; CDR3 length: 17; CDR3 protein: CSVEDLGASGAYNEQFF; CDR3 DNA: TGCAGCGTTGAAGATCTTGGGGCTAGCGGGGCCTACAATGAGCAGTTCTTC
D gene: -; V gene: TRBV11-2; J gene: TRBJ2-1; clone size: -; CDR3 length: 14; CDR3 protein: CASSLPGRNNEQFF; CDR3 DNA: TGTGCCAGCAGCCTCCCGGGACGGAACAATGAGCAGTTCTTC
D gene: TRBD1; V gene: TRBV5-6; J gene: TRBJ2-7; clone size: -; CDR3 length: 13; CDR3 protein: CASSSDRGLEQYF; CDR3 DNA: TGTGCCAGCAGCTCCGACAGGGGGCTCGAGCAGTACTTC
D gene: TRBD2; V gene: TRBV5-4; J gene: TRBJ2-3; clone size: -; CDR3 length: 15; CDR3 protein: CASNPTSGGGDTQYF; CDR3 DNA: TGTGCCAGCAACCCGACTAGCGGGGGGGGAGATACGCAGTATTTT
D gene: -; V gene: TRBV27; J gene: TRBJ2-5; clone size: -; CDR3 length: 11; CDR3 protein: CASSLGETQYF; CDR3 DNA: TGTGCCAGCAGTTTGGGTGAGACCCAGTACTTC
D gene: -; V gene: TRBV11-1; J gene: TRBJ2-3; clone size: -; CDR3 length: 15; CDR3 protein: CASSPNGVSSDTQYF; CDR3 DNA: TGTGCCAGCAGCCCTAACGGGGTCTCTTCGGATACGCAGTATTTT
D gene: -; V gene: TRBV7-9; J gene: TRBJ2-3; clone size: once; CDR3 length: 12; CDR3 protein: CASSERADTQYF; CDR3 DNA: TGTGCCAGCAGTGAGAGGGCGGATACGCAGTATTTT
D gene: -; V gene: TRBV9; J gene: TRBJ2-1; clone size: few; CDR3 length: 13; CDR3 protein: CASSPEGYNEQFF; CDR3 DNA: TGTGCCAGCAGCCCGGAGGGGTACAATGAGCAGTTCTTC